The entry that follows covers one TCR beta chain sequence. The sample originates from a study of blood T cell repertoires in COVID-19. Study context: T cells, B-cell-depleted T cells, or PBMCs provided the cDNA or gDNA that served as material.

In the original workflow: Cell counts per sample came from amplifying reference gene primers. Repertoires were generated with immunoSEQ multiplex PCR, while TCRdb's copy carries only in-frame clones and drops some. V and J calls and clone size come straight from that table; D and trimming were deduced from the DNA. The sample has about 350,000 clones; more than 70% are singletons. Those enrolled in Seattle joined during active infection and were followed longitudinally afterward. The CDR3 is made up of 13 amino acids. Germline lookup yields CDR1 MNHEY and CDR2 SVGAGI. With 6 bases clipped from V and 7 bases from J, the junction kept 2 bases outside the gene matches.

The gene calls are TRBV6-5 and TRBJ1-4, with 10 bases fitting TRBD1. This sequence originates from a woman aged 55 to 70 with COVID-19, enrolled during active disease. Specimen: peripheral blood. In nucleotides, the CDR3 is TGTGCCAGCAGCTGGGACAGGGGTGAAAAACTGTTTTTT. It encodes CASSWDRGEKLFF.